The clone carrying this T cell receptor (beta chain) was counted only a few times. Its antigen remains unknown. The record originates from a study of cytomegalovirus exposure and HLA in healthy donors. Findings and limits, study-wide: Most TCRs appeared rarely, but some public TCRs recurred in many donors. Within the approximately 130 validation repertoires, first-cohort TCR clusters tended to co-occur, according to a later analysis. According to the study, some 160 TCR beta chains were cytomegalovirus-associated.

Germline V gene data show CDR1 as SGHRS and CDR2 as YFSETQ. The junction had 8 bases not matched to a gene; V was cut back by 4 bases and J by 8 bases. CDR3 size: 15 residues. Produced via immunoSEQ multiplex PCR; TCRdb's table is partial and in-frame only. Of approximately 280,000 clones in the sample, approximately 87% were seen once. The source of this sequence is a woman aged 18 to 35 in good health and CMV-seronegative. The source material was PBMCs. J is TRBJ1-6 and V is TRBV5-1; 8 bases are a match to TRBD1. CDR3: CASSPDRGDHSPLHF. DNA for the CDR3: TGCGCCAGCAGCCCCGACAGGGGAGATCATTCACCCCTCCACTTT.